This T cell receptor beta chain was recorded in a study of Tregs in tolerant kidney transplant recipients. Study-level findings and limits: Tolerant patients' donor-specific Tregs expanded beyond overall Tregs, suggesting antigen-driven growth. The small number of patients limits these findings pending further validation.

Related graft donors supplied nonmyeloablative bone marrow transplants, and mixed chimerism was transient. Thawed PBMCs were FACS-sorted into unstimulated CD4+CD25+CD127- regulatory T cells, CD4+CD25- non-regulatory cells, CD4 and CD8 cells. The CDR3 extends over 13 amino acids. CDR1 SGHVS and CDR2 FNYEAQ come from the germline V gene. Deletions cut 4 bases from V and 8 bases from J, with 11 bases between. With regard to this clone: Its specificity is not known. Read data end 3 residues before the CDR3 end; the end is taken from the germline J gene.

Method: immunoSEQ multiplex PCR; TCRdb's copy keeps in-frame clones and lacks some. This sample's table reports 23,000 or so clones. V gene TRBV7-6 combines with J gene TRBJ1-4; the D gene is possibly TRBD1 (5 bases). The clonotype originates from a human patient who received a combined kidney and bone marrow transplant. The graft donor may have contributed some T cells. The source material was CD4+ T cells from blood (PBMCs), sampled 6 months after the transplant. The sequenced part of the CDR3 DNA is TGTGCCAGCAGCTCCGTGACAGCAGAAAAA. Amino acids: CASSSVTAEK. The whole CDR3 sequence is CASSSVTAEKLFF.